The sequence of this T cell receptor (beta chain) was determined in a study of cytomegalovirus exposure and HLA in healthy donors. This PCR relied on a set of 60 Vbeta primers and 13 Jbeta primers. This table comes from immunoSEQ multiplex PCR, and its TCRdb copy is limited to in-frame clones, with some not included. Altogether about 90,000 clones are present, roughly 66% being singletons, with the ten largest covering roughly 2%. The CDR3 is 14 residues long. Trimming took 0 bases from V and 1 from J, leaving 7 bases between them. Germline values: CDR1 SGHRS, CDR2 YFSETQ. A word on this clone: The sample holds other DNA sequences that translate to the same CDR3.

This receptor was obtained from a man aged 30 to 39 in good health and CMV-seronegative. The rearrangement links TRBV5-1 to TRBJ1-1, with TRBD1 as a possible D gene (6 bases). The sequenced sample was PBMCs. The CDR3 DNA follows: TGCGCCAGCAGCTTGGGGGGGCAGAACACTGAAGCTTTCTTT. Its translation is CASSLGGQNTEAFF. Together with reference TRBV5-1 and TRBJ1-1, the CDR3 gives the full variable domain: KAGVTQTPRYLIKTRGQQVTLSCSPISGHRSVSWYQQTPGQGLQFLFEYFSETQRNKGNFPGRFSGRQFSNSRSEMNVSTLELGDSALYLCASSLGGQNTEAFFGQGTRLTVV.